The clone carrying this T cell receptor beta chain was seen a single time. Since a much larger clone is just one base distant, this may be a read error. These data belong to a study of T-cell reconstitution after alpha-beta-depleted transplantation in children. TCRbeta library construction was performed incorporating unique molecular identifiers. TCRdb re-called the PCR reads with MiXCR, one entry per CDR3 protein. The sample carries about 690,000 distinct CDR3 sequences, approximately 16% recorded once. The TCR comes from a human donor who donated a stem cell graft to a child with acute myeloid leukemia. The source was PBMCs from the stem cell graft donor, collected from the stem cell graft.

In nucleotides, the CDR3 is TGCAACGTCGGCGGGGAGCTGTTTTTT. This gives the protein CNVGGELFF. This chain links TRBV29-1 with TRBJ2-2; no definite D call. The CDR3 loop spans 9 amino acids. Germline loops: CDR1 SQVTM, CDR2 ANQGSEA.